These T cell receptor beta chains were read from a single sample in a study of T cell repertoires in cytomegalovirus infection. One entry per CDR3 protein, called by TCRdb with MiXCR from the reads. The table includes 230,000 or so distinct CDR3 sequences, more than 15% detected once. The sample was CD8+ T cells from PBMCs. The receptors were sampled from a human donor in good health (CMV status not recorded). Some clones in this sample may be carry-over from other donors' samples. Each CDR3 is given with its conserved first and last residue. The order of the fields is V gene, clone size, J gene, D gene, CDR3 protein, CDR3 DNA. A D gene is named only where the DNA matches it firmly. Clone size appears in some rows only: once, few, many, or a class for an expanded clone.

V gene: TRBV2
clone size: many
J gene: TRBJ2-7
D gene: TRBD1
CDR3 protein: CASLRSGQADGQYF
CDR3 DNA: TGTGCCAGCCTTCGATCCGGACAGGCTGATGGGCAGTACTTC

V gene: TRBV7-8
clone size: many
J gene: TRBJ2-7
D gene: TRBD2
CDR3 protein: CASSLWAAPGRGSSYEQYF
CDR3 DNA: TGTGCCAGCAGCTTATGGGCTGCGCCCGGGCGGGGGAGCTCCTACGAGCAGTACTTC

V gene: TRBV7-9
clone size: many
J gene: TRBJ2-1
D gene: .
CDR3 protein: CASSASGGNEQFF
CDR3 DNA: TGTGCCAGCAGCGCCTCTGGAGGCAATGAGCAGTTCTTC

V gene: TRBV5-6
clone size: .
J gene: TRBJ2-5
D gene: TRBD2
CDR3 protein: CASSPGLAPEETQYF
CDR3 DNA: TGTGCCAGCAGCCCGGGACTAGCTCCTGAAGAGACCCAGTACTTC

V gene: TRBV20-1
clone size: few
J gene: TRBJ2-3
D gene: .
CDR3 protein: CSAWDSSTDTQYF
CDR3 DNA: TGCAGTGCCTGGGACTCTAGCACAGATACGCAGTATTTT

V gene: TRBV29-1
clone size: .
J gene: TRBJ2-7
D gene: TRBD2
CDR3 protein: CSVAKGGSYEQYF
CDR3 DNA: TGCAGCGTGGCCAAGGGAGGGTCTTACGAGCAGTACTTC

V gene: TRBV7-8
clone size: many
J gene: TRBJ1-5
D gene: .
CDR3 protein: CASSLDGAPQHF
CDR3 DNA: TGTGCCAGCAGCTTAGACGGCGCTCCCCAGCATTTT

V gene: TRBV5-4
clone size: .
J gene: TRBJ2-7
D gene: TRBD2
CDR3 protein: CASSSRLAGHEQYF
CDR3 DNA: TGTGCCAGCAGCTCCCGACTAGCCGGCCACGAGCAGTACTTC

V gene: TRBV6-6
clone size: few
J gene: TRBJ2-7
D gene: .
CDR3 protein: CASSYSGFPYEQYF
CDR3 DNA: TGTGCCAGCAGTTACTCAGGGTTCCCCTACGAGCAGTACTTC

V gene: TRBV7-2
clone size: many
J gene: TRBJ2-3
D gene: TRBD2
CDR3 protein: CASSRGGGDTQYF
CDR3 DNA: TGTGCCAGCAGCCGGGGCGGGGGAGATACGCAGTATTTT

V gene: TRBV27
clone size: few
J gene: TRBJ1-1
D gene: .
CDR3 protein: CASSLSRPNTEAFF
CDR3 DNA: TGTGCCAGCAGTTTATCACGTCCGAACACTGAAGCTTTCTTT

V gene: TRBV7-9
clone size: few
J gene: TRBJ1-4
D gene: TRBD1
CDR3 protein: CASSSSRTGGNEKLFF
CDR3 DNA: TGTGCCAGCAGCTCCAGCCGGACAGGGGGCAATGAAAAACTGTTTTTT

V gene: TRBV5-6
clone size: many
J gene: TRBJ2-7
D gene: TRBD1
CDR3 protein: CASSLEDRGFSYEQYF
CDR3 DNA: TGTGCCAGCAGCTTGGAAGACAGGGGATTCTCCTACGAGCAGTACTTC

V gene: TRBV4-1
clone size: .
J gene: TRBJ2-7
D gene: .
CDR3 protein: CASSQLEPREQYF
CDR3 DNA: TGCGCCAGCAGCCAACTTGAACCGCGGGAGCAGTACTTC

V gene: TRBV7-9
clone size: few
J gene: TRBJ2-1
D gene: .
CDR3 protein: CASSQEHGDEQFF
CDR3 DNA: TGTGCCAGCAGCCAGGAACATGGGGATGAGCAGTTCTTC

V gene: TRBV4-1
clone size: few
J gene: TRBJ1-2
D gene: .
CDR3 protein: CASSQELWPINYGYTF
CDR3 DNA: TGCGCCAGCAGCCAAGAATTGTGGCCCATTAACTATGGCTACACCTTC

V gene: TRBV4-3
clone size: .
J gene: TRBJ2-7
D gene: .
CDR3 protein: CASSQDPLYPDDEQYF
CDR3 DNA: TGCGCCAGCAGCCAAGATCCACTTTACCCAGACGACGAGCAGTACTTC

V gene: TRBV5-6
clone size: .
J gene: TRBJ1-1
D gene: .
CDR3 protein: CASSLKARTAFF
CDR3 DNA: TGTGCCAGCAGCTTGAAGGCCCGGACGGCTTTCTTT

V gene: TRBV6-2/TRBV6-3
clone size: few
J gene: TRBJ2-5
D gene: .
CDR3 protein: CASSYSAQQETQYF
CDR3 DNA: TGTGCCAGCAGTTACTCGGCACAGCAAGAGACCCAGTACTTC

V gene: TRBV29-1
clone size: .
J gene: TRBJ2-7
D gene: TRBD1
CDR3 protein: CSVEAAQGQWGYEQYF
CDR3 DNA: TGCAGCGTTGAAGCCGCCCAGGGACAGTGGGGGTACGAGCAGTACTTC

V gene: TRBV7-2
clone size: many
J gene: TRBJ2-6
D gene: .
CDR3 protein: CASSLGPVESGANVLTF
CDR3 DNA: TGTGCCAGCAGCTTAGGGCCTGTGGAGTCTGGGGCCAACGTCCTGACTTTC

V gene: TRBV7-8
clone size: many
J gene: TRBJ2-5
D gene: TRBD2
CDR3 protein: CASSLSGGTQETQYF
CDR3 DNA: TGTGCCAGCAGCTTAAGCGGGGGGACCCAAGAGACCCAGTACTTC

V gene: TRBV29-1
clone size: .
J gene: TRBJ2-3
D gene: .
CDR3 protein: CSDNRVWDTQYF
CDR3 DNA: TGCAGCGACAACAGGGTTTGGGATACGCAGTATTTT